This TCR beta chain was sequenced during a study of cytomegalovirus exposure and HLA in healthy donors. Study-level findings and limits: Most TCR sequences proved rare, with some public TCRs found in many donors. One later analysis, an examination of the 100 to 150 validation repertoires, found that first-cohort TCR clusters tended to co-occur in them. A list of 150 to 200 TCR beta chains associated with cytomegalovirus was given.

Using immunoSEQ multiplex PCR, the repertoire was profiled, and TCRdb retains in-frame clones only, with some absent. The sample shows 95,000 to 150,000 clones, around 89% of them seen only once. The CDR3 loop spans 15 amino acids. Germline lookup yields CDR1 SGHTA and CDR2 FQGNSA. Trimming shortened V by 0 bases and J by 4 bases, and 10 bases separated the two germline ends. About this clone itself: Its antigen remains unknown.

Separate from the approximately 670-subject first cohort was the approximately 120-subject validation cohort, to which the donors belonged. The chain joins TRBV7-2 to TRBJ2-1; D gene unclear. Sequenced: PBMCs. This sequence was found in a woman younger than 35 in good health and CMV-seropositive. The CDR3 region is CASSLAQTLYNEQFF. CDR3 nucleotide sequence: TGTGCCAGCAGCTTAGCCCAAACTTTATACAATGAGCAGTTCTTC.